The 8 T cell receptor beta chains given below trace back to one sample, sequenced in a study of graft-versus-host responses after intestinal transplantation. Libraries were prepared by immunoSEQ multiplex PCR; TCRdb keeps only in-frame clonotypes and omits some of them. The data hold about 94,000 clones, with roughly 90% observed a single time. The antigens of these receptors remain unknown. Sample: unstimulated CD8+ T cells sorted from spleen or lymph node cells, taken before intestinal transplant. All receptors come from a human donor who received an intestinal transplant.

This chain connects TRBV7-9 to TRBJ2-1; 10 nucleotides match TRBD2. CDR1 SEHNR and CDR2 FQNEAQ come from the germline V gene (reference sequence). The V segment lost 0 bases and the J segment 4 bases; nucleotides outside the gene matches: 6. The CDR3 covers 17 residues. Here the CDR3 DNA reads TGTGCCAGCAGCTTAGCGCTAGCGGGGGCGGCGTACAATGAGCAGTTCTTC. Protein product: CASSLALAGAAYNEQFF.

This chain uses TRBV6-6 with TRBJ2-3; D remains unclear. Germline V lookup: CDR1 MNHNY, CDR2 SVGAGI (reference sequence). The CDR3 loop spans 13 amino acids. V was cut by 0 bases and J by 4 bases, with 5 bases left in between. CDR3 DNA: TGTGCCAGCAGTTACTCAGAGGCAGATACGCAGTATTTT. It specifies CASSYSEADTQYF.

This clone was detected once. The chain joins TRBV7-9 to TRBJ1-2; D gene ambiguous. This CDR3 has 13 residues. Germline V gene sequence: CDR1 SEHNR, CDR2 FQNEAQ (reference sequence). Trimming took off 6 bases at V and 8 bases at J, with 16 bases between the two ends. CDR3 in DNA: TGTGCCAGCAGACCTCCACGACAAGACGGCTACACCTTC. It translates to CASRPPRQDGYTF.

V usage is TRBV27 and J usage is TRBJ1-1; no clear D. The CDR3 runs 15 residues. V lost 0 bases, J lost 4 bases, and 12 bases lay in between. Germline V gene data show CDR1 as MNHEY and CDR2 as SMNVEV (reference sequence). The CDR3 DNA sequence: TGTGCCAGCAGTTTATCCGGGGAGGGAATCACTGAAGCTTTCTTT. This sequence encodes CASSLSGEGITEAFF.

The rearrangement joins TRBV7-6 to TRBJ2-7, with TRBD2 as a possible D gene (7 bases). Germline V CDR1 and CDR2: SGHVS, FNYEAQ. V was clipped by 5 bases and J by 0 bases, with 17 bases between them. The CDR3 totals 16 residues. CDR3 protein: CASSLGGGGLSYEQYF. The CDR3 nucleotides are TGTGCCAGCAGCCTGGGTGGCGGGGGCCTCTCCTACGAGCAGTACTTC.

The chain links TRBV4-3 to TRBJ1-4; tentatively, D is TRBD1 (6 bases). Trimming left V 0 bases short and J 7 bases short, with 6 bases between. CDR1 LGHNA and CDR2 YSLEER come from the germline V gene. The CDR3 spans 13 residues. CDR3 region: CASSQDRGEKLFF. Written as DNA, the CDR3 is TGCGCCAGCAGCCAAGACAGGGGTGAAAAACTGTTTTTT.

Concerning this clone itself: Additional DNA sequences in this sample encode the identical CDR3. The chain joins TRBV7-8 to TRBJ2-1; D may be TRBD2 (5 bases). CDR3 length equals 16 residues. With 3 bases removed from V and 6 bases from J, the gap between germline ends came to 18 bases. From germline, CDR1 is SGHVS and CDR2 FQNEAQ. DNA for the CDR3: TGTGCCAGCAGCTTGTCGCCCGGGCTAGCAGGCAATGAGCAGTTCTTC. It is translated as CASSLSPGLAGNEQFF.

The rearrangement links TRBV7-9 to TRBJ2-7; 8 bases align to TRBD2. V shed 5 bases, J shed 3 bases, and the junction held 3 bases outside the gene matches. There are 13 residues in the CDR3. Germline V gene lookup returns CDR1 SEHNR and CDR2 FQNEAQ (reference sequence). The CDR3: CASSPGGDYEQYF. CDR3 bases: TGTGCCAGCAGCCCGGGGGGGGACTACGAGCAGTACTTC.